This TCR beta chain came from a study of cytomegalovirus exposure and HLA in healthy donors. Germline CDR1 is WSHSY and CDR2 is SAAADI. Trimming pared 4 bases from V and 6 bases from J, leaving 13 bases between. CDR3 size: 14 residues. Notes on the study in general: Many donors carried some public TCRs, although rarity characterized most TCR sequences. Most of the TCR beta V segments (in an earlier analysis) were productive either about 90% or about 30% of the time.

Details on this clone: Its antigen is undetermined.

PCR was performed using 60 Vbeta and 13 Jbeta primers. The data were produced by immunoSEQ multiplex PCR, yet TCRdb's version contains in-frame clones alone and is incomplete. The sample has 100,000 to 150,000 clones, 10% seen once. This clonotype was sampled from a woman between 18 and 29 years old in good health and CMV-seropositive. The sequenced sample consisted of PBMCs. The rearrangement links TRBV10-2 to TRBJ1-5; no clear D gene. In DNA form, the CDR3 reads TGCGCCAGCAGTGGAGAGAGGGTTGGTCAGCCCCAGCATTTT. It is translated as CASSGERVGQPQHF.